The clone carrying this TCR beta chain was detected many times. The target antigen is unknown. During its preparation, the TCRbeta library received unique molecular identifiers. In TCRdb, the PCR reads were re-called with MiXCR into one record per CDR3 protein. The table shows approximately 630,000 distinct CDR3 sequences, with about an eighth occurring only once. The sample comes from a study of T-cell reconstitution after alpha-beta-depleted transplantation in children. Overall study findings and caveats: Several hundred rapidly expanded clones from non-depleted graft cells reportedly supplied alpha-beta T cells about two months post-transplant.

J was trimmed by 7 bases and V by 0 bases; bases with no gene match: 6. The CDR3 has 15 residues. Germline V gene lookup returns CDR1 GTSNPN and CDR2 SVGIG (reference sequence). This receptor was identified in a girl aged 2 to 10 with congenital amegakaryocytic thrombocytopenia, due to receive a stem cell transplant. The input for sequencing was PBMCs, taken before TCRalphabeta/CD19-depleted stem cell transplant. The genes are TRBV30 and TRBJ1-6; 7 bases match TRBD1. CDR3 sequence (DNA): TGTGCCTGGAGTGTACAGGGGACAGAGAATTCACCCCTCCACTTT. This codes for CAWSVQGTENSPLHF.